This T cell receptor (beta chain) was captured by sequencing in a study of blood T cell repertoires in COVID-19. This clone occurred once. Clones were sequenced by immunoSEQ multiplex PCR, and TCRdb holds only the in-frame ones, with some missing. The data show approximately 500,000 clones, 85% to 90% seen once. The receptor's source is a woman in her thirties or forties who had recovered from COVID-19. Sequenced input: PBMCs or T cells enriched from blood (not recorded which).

The CDR3 spells CASSPEVGRAYEQYF. CDR3 in DNA: TGCGCCAGCAGCCCCGAGGTGGGGCGCGCCTACGAGCAGTACTTC. This chain links TRBV5-1 with TRBJ2-7; tentatively, D is TRBD1 (5 bases). Germline V lookup: CDR1 SGHRS, CDR2 YFSETQ. V lost 4 bases, J lost 2 bases, and 16 bases lay in between. The CDR3 consists of 15 residues.